The source of this T cell receptor beta chain is a study of cytomegalovirus exposure and HLA in healthy donors (dated by TCRdb to about 2017). Study-wide context: According to a later analysis, the 120 or so validation repertoires were produced on the same platform as the 666 repertoires of the first cohort. Along with the roughly 710-subject first cohort, a separate validation cohort of approximately 110 different subjects was used. The aim of the study was to test whether cataloging public T cell receptors could identify signatures of past pathogen exposure. To predict cytomegalovirus infection status, the study brought together high-throughput TCR immunosequencing, statistical association of individual TCRs with disease status, and machine learning.

The library was prepared using the immunoSEQ multiplex PCR assay. In the source study's methods: A statistical classification framework was built for diagnosing cytomegalovirus status from the catalog of TCR beta chain sequences. The clones in this table, taken by TCRdb from immuneACCESS, are in-frame only. Not every clone is retained; where verified, under half of the shortfall comes from an unresolved V gene, and the cause of the rest is unknown. V, J and clone size are taken as reported in that table, and D and trimming were inferred from the DNA itself. The sample profile shows under 150,000 clones; around 86% of them were found once. Roughly 9% of the sample rests with the top ten. With respect to this clone: The antigen this receptor binds is unknown. It has no much larger one-base neighbor in the sample; base qualities were not kept.

The CDR1 and CDR2 encoded by the germline V gene are SQVTM and ANQGSEA. Trimming removed 4 bases from V and 7 bases from J; the gene matches leave 14 bases unexplained. Including cysteine and phenylalanine, the CDR3 has 16 amino acids. Only CDR3 DNA remains: 48 bases, in frame from the first base. The research as a whole found: The classifier was reported to diagnose cytomegalovirus status with high specificity and sensitivity in both the original and validation cohorts. The study listed 150 to 200 TCR beta chains as associated with cytomegalovirus. The authors suggested that the approach could potentially be extended to other disease states and immunological phenotypes. Of the cluster scores, about 94% were above 0 in a later analysis, which found that TCRs clustered in the first cohort also tended to co-occur in the 95 to 150 validation repertoires. The validation cohort had no HLA typing available for a later analysis, so co-occurrence within that cohort was assessed over all 120 or so repertoires. In vitro tests confirmed that a few of the cytomegalovirus-associated TCR beta chains recognize cytomegalovirus antigens. Most TCR sequences were observed very rarely across donors, whereas some public TCRs were present in many individuals.

Separate from the approximately 700-subject first cohort, the validation cohort of some 130 subjects was the group to which the donors belonged. Sequenced sample: PBMCs. Recombination joined TRBV29-1 with TRBJ2-2; TRBD2 fits 8 bases in the junction. This receptor was obtained from a man aged 18 to 30 in good health and CMV-seropositive. The DNA is TGCAGCGTTGGGAGGGCCAGCGGGGGTTCTGTCGGGGAGCTGTTTTTT. This sequence encodes CSVGRASGGSVGELFF.